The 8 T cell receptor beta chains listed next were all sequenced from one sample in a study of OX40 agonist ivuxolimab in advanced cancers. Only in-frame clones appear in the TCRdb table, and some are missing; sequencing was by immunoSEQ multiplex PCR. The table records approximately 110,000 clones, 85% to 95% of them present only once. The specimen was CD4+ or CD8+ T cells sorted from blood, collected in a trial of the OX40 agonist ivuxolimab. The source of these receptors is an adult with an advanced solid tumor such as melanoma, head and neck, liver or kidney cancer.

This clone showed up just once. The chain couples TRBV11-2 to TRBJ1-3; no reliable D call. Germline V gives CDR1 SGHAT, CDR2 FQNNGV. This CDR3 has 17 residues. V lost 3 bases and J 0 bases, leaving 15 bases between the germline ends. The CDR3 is CASSFLTGTVSGNTIYF. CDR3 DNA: TGTGCCAGCAGCTTCCTCACGGGAACCGTCTCTGGAAACACCATATATTTT. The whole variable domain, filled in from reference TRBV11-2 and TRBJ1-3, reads EAGVAQSPRYKIIEKRQSVAFWCNPISGHATLYWYQQILGQGPKLLIQFQNNGVVDDSQLPKDRFSAERLKGVDSTLKIQPAKLEDSAVYLCASSFLTGTVSGNTIYFGEGSWLTVV.

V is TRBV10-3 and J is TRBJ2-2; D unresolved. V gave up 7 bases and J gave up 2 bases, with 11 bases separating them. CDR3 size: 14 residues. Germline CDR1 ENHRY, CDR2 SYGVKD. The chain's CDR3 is CAITPDRNTGELFF. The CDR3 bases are TGTGCCATCACCCCGGACCGTAACACCGGGGAGCTGTTTTTT.

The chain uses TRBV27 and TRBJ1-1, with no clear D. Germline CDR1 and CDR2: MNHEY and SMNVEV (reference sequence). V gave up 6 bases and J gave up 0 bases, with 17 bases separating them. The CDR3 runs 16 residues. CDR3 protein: CASSHSGRELNTEAFF. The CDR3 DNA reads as TGTGCCAGCAGCCACTCCGGACGGGAGCTGAACACTGAAGCTTTCTTT.

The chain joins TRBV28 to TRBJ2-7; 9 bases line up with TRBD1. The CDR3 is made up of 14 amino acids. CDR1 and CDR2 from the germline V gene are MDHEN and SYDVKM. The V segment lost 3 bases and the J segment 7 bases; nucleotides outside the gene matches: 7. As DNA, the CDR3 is TGTGCCAGCAGTTTGGGACAGGGTTCGGGAGAGCAGTACTTC. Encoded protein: CASSLGQGSGEQYF.

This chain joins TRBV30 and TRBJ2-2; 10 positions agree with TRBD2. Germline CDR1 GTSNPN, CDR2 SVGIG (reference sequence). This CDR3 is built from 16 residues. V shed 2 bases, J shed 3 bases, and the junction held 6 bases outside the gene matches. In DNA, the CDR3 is TGTGCCTGGAGTAAGCGGGAGGGCCCGGACACCGGGGAGCTGTTTTTT. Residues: CAWSKREGPDTGELFF.

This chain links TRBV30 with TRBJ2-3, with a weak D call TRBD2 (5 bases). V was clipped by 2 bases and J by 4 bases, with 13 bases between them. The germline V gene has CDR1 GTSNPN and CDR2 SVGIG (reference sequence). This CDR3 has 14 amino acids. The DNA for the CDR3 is TGTGCCTGGAGTCCGGGAAAATCGGCAGATACGCAGTATTTT. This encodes CAWSPGKSADTQYF.

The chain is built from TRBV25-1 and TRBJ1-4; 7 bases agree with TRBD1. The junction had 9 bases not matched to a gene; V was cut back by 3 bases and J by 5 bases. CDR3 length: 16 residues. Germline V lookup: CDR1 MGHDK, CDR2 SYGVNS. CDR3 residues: CASSESSIQGNEKLFF. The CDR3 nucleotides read TGTGCCAGCAGTGAGTCATCTATACAGGGGAATGAAAAACTGTTTTTT.

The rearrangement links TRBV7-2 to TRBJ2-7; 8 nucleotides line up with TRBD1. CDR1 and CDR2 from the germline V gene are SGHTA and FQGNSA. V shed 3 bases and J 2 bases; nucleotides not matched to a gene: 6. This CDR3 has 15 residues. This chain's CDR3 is CASSFRGQATYEQYF. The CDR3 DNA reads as TGTGCCAGCAGCTTTCGGGGACAGGCTACCTACGAGCAGTACTTC.